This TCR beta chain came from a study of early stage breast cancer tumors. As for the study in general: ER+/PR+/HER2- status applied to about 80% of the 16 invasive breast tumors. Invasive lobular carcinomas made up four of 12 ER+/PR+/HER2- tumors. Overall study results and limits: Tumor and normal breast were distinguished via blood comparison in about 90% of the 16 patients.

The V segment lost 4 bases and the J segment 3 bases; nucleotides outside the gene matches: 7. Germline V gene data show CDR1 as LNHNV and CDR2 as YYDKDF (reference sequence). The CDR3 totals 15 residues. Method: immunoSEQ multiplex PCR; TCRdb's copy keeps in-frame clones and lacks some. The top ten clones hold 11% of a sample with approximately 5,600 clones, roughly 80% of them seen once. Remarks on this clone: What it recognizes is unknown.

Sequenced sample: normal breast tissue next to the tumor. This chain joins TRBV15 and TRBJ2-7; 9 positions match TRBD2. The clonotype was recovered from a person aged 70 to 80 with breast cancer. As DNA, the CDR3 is TGTGCCACCAGCATCGGAGCGGGGGGTATCTACGAGCAGTACTTC. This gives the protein CATSIGAGGIYEQYF.